The T cell receptor (beta chain) described here comes from a study of T cell repertoires and HLA-DP antigens (dated by TCRdb to about 2018). In terms of the full investigation: The study used an in vitro model of CD4+ T cell alloreactivity against allogeneic HLA-DP presented by transduced HeLa cells. The two alloantigens modelled structurally similar versus dissimilar alloantigens, differing from self at one and approximately 9 peptide-binding groove amino acids, respectively. The three donors, two male and one female, ranged from the 18-to-29 to the 60-to-69 age band. Average DNA input was roughly 220 ng for sorted CD137+CD4+ samples, compared with roughly 1,300 ng for pre-culture CD4+ samples. General study outcomes and caveats: Limitations were identified as the inclusion of only a few donors, the use of a non-physiological HeLa antigen-presenting system, and the use of total CD4+ responder cells. Naive and memory CD4+ repertoires were not analysed separately. Similar clonality (roughly 0.4) was observed for sorted CD137+ cells against both alloantigens, and this clonality was much higher than that observed in pre-culture samples (about 0.041). Average cumulative frequency of clones undetected before culture was approximately 40% against one allele and roughly 54% against the other.

TCRB CDR3 regions were amplified with the immunoSEQ multiplex PCR using forward primers for 54 TRBV segments and reverse primers for 13 TRBJ segments. Deep resolution, with a target of 190,000 or so T cell genomes, was applied to the sequencing of pre-culture CD4+ samples. Sequencing of amplicons was performed on an Illumina HiSeq System, and 87 bp reads covering the CDR3 were generated. In the paper's pipeline: PCR and sequencing errors in the reads were corrected, and alignment to IMGT reference sequences was used to define CDR3 regions. Synthetic template pools were used to estimate the numbers of templates and unique rearrangements. Clonality was calculated as 1 minus Pielou's evenness. Richness was estimated with the Daley-Smith estimator. Repertoire overlap was measured with Morisita's index. Clones present in cultured samples but not detected in the pre-culture repertoire of the same donor were defined as low-abundance clones. The immuneACCESS repertoire file appears here via TCRdb, limited to in-frame rearrangements. These files lack a portion of the clones; in checked studies, under half of the deficit traces to unresolved V genes, and the cause of the others is not known. The D gene and trimming were derived from the DNA, and the V and J assignments and clone size from that table. Here the sample has almost 90,000 clones; roughly 86% occur a single time. The ten biggest clones cover about 1.7% of the sample.

Untouched CD4+ T cells were isolated from Ficoll-separated PBMC by magnetic bead negative selection, reaching an average purity of about 98%. Magnetic beads were used to isolate untouched CD4+ T cells from Ficoll-separated PBMC, giving approximately 98% purity with negligible CD8+ contamination. Peripheral blood mononuclear cells came from the buffy coats of three healthy blood donors, who served as the study's donors. All three donors were CMV seronegative. The DNeasy Blood & Tissue Kit was used to extract genomic DNA. Genomic DNA from sorted CD137+CD4+ cells and from pre-culture CD4+ baseline samples of each subject was subjected to TCRB sequencing. Of note for this clone: Its cognate antigen has yet to be identified. Qualities for individual bases were not recorded, and no much larger clone is one base off.

V and J are truncated by 1 base and 8 bases respectively, leaving an intervening sequence of 14 bases. From the cysteine up to the phenylalanine, the CDR3 has a length of 15 residues. Left in the record is the CDR3 DNA by itself, 45 bases read in frame from the first base. The CDR1 and CDR2 encoded by the germline V gene (reference sequence) are MNHEY and SMNVEV. The chain employs TRBV27 and TRBJ1-4; there is no confident call for the D gene. This TCR was sampled from a man aged 45 to 65 in good health and CMV-seronegative. Sequenced input: CD4+ T cells from PBMCs. The nucleotides are TGTGCCAGCAGTTTATTCGCGGAAATAAGGGAAAAACTGTTTTTT. It encodes CASSLFAEIREKLFF.